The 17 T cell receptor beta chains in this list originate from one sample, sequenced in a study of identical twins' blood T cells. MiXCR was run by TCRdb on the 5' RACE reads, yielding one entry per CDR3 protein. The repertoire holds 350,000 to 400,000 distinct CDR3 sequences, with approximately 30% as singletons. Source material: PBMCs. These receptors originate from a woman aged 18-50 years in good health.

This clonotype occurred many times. The CDR3 coding sequence is TGCGCCAGCAGCTTGGCCACGGCGAACACTGAAGCTTTCTTT. Protein product: CASSLATANTEAFF. The chain carries TRBV5-1 and TRBJ1-1; D gene unclear. CDR3 size: 14 residues. V was trimmed by 0 bases and J by 1 base, leaving 7 bases between them. Germline-derived CDR1 and CDR2 are SGHRS and YFSETQ.

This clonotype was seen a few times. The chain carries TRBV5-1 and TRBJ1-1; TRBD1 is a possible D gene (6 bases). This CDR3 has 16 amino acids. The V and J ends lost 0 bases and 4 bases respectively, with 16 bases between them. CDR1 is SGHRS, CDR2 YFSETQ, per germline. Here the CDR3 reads CASSLEGGARSTEAFF. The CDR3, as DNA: TGCGCCAGCAGCTTGGAGGGGGGGGCCAGGAGCACTGAAGCTTTCTTT.

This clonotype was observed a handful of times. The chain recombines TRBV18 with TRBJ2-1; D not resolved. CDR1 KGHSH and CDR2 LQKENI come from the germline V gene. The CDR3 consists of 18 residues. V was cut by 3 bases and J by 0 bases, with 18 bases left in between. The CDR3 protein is CASSPIFQARSSYNEQFF. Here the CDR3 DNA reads TGTGCCAGCTCACCGATATTTCAAGCGCGGAGCTCCTACAATGAGCAGTTCTTC.

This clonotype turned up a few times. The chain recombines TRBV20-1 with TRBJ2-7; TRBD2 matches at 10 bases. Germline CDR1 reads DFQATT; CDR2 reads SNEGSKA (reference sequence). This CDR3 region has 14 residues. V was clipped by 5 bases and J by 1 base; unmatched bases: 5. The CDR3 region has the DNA TGCAGTGCTGGAGGGACTAGCGTATCCTACGAGCAGTACTTC. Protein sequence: CSAGGTSVSYEQYF.

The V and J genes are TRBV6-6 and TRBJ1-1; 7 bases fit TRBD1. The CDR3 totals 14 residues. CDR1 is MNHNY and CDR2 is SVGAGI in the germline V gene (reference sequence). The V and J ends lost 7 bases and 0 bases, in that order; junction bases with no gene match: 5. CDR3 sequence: CASTKGQMNTEAFF. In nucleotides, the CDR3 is TGTGCCAGCACCAAGGGACAGATGAACACTGAAGCTTTCTTT.

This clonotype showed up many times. The CDR3 DNA follows: TGCGCCAGCAGCTTAGCTTCAGATACGCAGTATTTT. It is translated as CASSLASDTQYF. The chain joins TRBV5-1 to TRBJ2-3; no reliable D call. V was trimmed by 2 bases and J by 4 bases, leaving 5 bases between them. The V gene's germline CDR1 is SGHRS and CDR2 YFSETQ. This CDR3 is 12 amino acids long.

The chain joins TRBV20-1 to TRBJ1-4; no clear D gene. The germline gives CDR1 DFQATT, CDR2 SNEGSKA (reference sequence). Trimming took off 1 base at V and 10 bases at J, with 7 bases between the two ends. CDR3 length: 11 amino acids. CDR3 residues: CSARGVGKLFF. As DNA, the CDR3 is TGCAGTGCTAGAGGGGTTGGAAAACTGTTTTTT.

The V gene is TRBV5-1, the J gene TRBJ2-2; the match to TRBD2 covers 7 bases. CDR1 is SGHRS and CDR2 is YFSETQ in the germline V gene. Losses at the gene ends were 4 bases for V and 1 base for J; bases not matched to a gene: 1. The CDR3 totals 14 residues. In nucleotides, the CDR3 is TGCGCCAGCAGCCCTAGCGGGAACACCGGGGAGCTGTTTTTT. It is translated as CASSPSGNTGELFF.

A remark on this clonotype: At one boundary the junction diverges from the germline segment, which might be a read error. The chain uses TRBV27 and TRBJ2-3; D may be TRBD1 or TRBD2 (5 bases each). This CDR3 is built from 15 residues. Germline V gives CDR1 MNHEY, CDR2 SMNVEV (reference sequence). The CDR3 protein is CASSQEVGKTDTRYF. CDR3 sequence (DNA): TGTGCCAGCAGCCAAGAGGTCGGGAAGACAGATACGCGGTATTTT.

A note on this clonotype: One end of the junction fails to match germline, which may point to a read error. The CDR3 reads CASSFVDQPRHF. CDR3 nucleotides: TGTGCCAGCAGTTTTGTGGATCAGCCCCGGCATTTT. The chain couples TRBV12-3 or TRBV12-4 to TRBJ1-5; no reliable D call. The CDR3 consists of 12 residues.

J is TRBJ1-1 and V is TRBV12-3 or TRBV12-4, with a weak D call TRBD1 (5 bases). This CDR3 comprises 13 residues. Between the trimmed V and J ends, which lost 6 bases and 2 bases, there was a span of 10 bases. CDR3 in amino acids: CASRMTVNTEAFF. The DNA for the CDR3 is TGTGCCAGCAGAATGACAGTTAACACTGAAGCTTTCTTT.

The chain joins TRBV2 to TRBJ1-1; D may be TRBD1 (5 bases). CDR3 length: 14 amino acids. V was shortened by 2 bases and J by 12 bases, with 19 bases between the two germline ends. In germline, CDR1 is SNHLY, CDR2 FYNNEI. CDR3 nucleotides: TGTGCCAGCAGTGAACGGGGCACATCCCTTGAGACTTTCTTT. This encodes CASSERGTSLETFF. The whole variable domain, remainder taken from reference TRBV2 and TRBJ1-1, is EPEVTQTPSHQVTQMGQEVILRCVPISNHLYFYWYRQILGQKVEFLVSFYNNEISEKSEIFDDQFSVERPDGSNFTLKIRSTKLEDSAMYFCASSERGTSLETFFGQGTRLTVV.

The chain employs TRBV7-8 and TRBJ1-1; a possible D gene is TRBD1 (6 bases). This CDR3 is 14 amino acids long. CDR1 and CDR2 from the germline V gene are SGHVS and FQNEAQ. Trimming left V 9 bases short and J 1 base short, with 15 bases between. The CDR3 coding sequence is TGTGCCAGTAAAATTGCGGGACAGAACACTGAAGCTTTCTTT. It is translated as CASKIAGQNTEAFF.

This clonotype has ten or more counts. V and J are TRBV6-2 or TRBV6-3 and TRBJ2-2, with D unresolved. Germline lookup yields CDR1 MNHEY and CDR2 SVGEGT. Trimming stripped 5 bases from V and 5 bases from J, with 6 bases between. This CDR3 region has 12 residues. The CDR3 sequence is CASSDSTGELFF. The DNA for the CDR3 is TGTGCCAGCAGTGATTCTACCGGGGAGCTGTTTTTT.

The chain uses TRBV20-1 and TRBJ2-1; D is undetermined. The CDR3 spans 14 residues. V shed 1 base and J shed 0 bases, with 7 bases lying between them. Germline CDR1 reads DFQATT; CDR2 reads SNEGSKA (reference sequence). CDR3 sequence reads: CSARGLLSYNEQFF. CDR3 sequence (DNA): TGCAGTGCTAGAGGGCTCCTCTCCTACAATGAGCAGTTCTTC.

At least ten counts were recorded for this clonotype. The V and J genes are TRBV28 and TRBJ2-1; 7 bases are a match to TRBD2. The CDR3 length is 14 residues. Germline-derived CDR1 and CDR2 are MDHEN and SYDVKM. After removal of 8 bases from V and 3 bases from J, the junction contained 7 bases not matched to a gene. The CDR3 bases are TGTGCCAGCGGATCTAGCGGACACTACAATGAGCAGTTCTTC. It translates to CASGSSGHYNEQFF. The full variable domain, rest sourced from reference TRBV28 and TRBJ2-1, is DVKVTQSSRYLVKRTGEKVFLECVQDMDHENMFWYRQDPGLGLRLIYFSYDVKMKEKGDIPEGYSVSREKKERFSLILESASTNQTSMYLCASGSSGHYNEQFFGPGTRLTVL.

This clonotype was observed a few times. This chain's CDR3 is CASSDQLFGTPGNEQFF. CDR3 sequence (DNA): TGTGCCAGCAGTGATCAACTTTTCGGGACTCCCGGTAATGAGCAGTTCTTC. This chain connects TRBV2 to TRBJ2-1; D possibly corresponds to TRBD2 (6 bases). Germline V gene sequence: CDR1 SNHLY, CDR2 FYNNEI. The CDR3 totals 17 residues. Deletions cut 3 bases from V and 7 bases from J, with 22 bases between. The complete variable domain, with remaining parts taken from reference TRBV2 and TRBJ2-1, reads EPEVTQTPSHQVTQMGQEVILRCVPISNHLYFYWYRQILGQKVEFLVSFYNNEISEKSEIFDDQFSVERPDGSNFTLKIRSTKLEDSAMYFCASSDQLFGTPGNEQFFGPGTRLTVL.